The 8 T cell receptor beta chains in this list originate from one sample, sequenced in a study of control samples from healthy donors and cancer patients. Some clones are missing from TCRdb's copy, which holds only in-frame ones; the method was immunoSEQ multiplex PCR. The sample lists over 150,000 clones, roughly 94% occurring once. The sample consisted of blood. The receptor set was obtained from a woman younger than 35 in good health.

The V and J genes are TRBV19 and TRBJ2-3; D gene ambiguous. This CDR3 has 15 residues. V was cut by 9 bases and J by 0 bases, with 16 bases left in between. The germline CDR1 and CDR2 sequences are LNHDA and SQIVND (reference sequence). CDR3 sequence reads: CASRRGAISTDTQYF. The CDR3 DNA sequence: TGTGCCAGCCGCCGTGGAGCCATTAGCACAGATACGCAGTATTTT.

In regard to this clone: This sample also contains other DNA sequences that code for the same CDR3. The chain is built from TRBV18 and TRBJ1-1, with D tentatively TRBD1 (5 bases). The germline V and J ends were trimmed by 3 bases and 2 bases, with 7 bases remaining between them. Germline V gene data show CDR1 as KGHSH and CDR2 as LQKENI. The CDR3 is made up of 13 amino acids. In DNA form, the CDR3 reads TGTGCCAGCTCACCTCAGGGTAACACTGAAGCTTTCTTT. It encodes CASSPQGNTEAFF.

This clone was seen a single time. The chain employs TRBV7-9 and TRBJ2-7, with 13 bases lining up with TRBD2. V lost 5 bases, J lost 6 bases, and 7 bases stayed unmatched. CDR3 length: 15 amino acids. The germline V gene encodes CDR1 SEHNR and CDR2 FQNEAQ (reference sequence). Here the CDR3 DNA reads TGTGCCAGCAGCCCGCGGACTAGCGGGAGTGTCGAGCAGTACTTC. Translation: CASSPRTSGSVEQYF.

The chain couples TRBV3-1 (or the pseudogene TRBV3-2) to TRBJ2-2, with 7 bases matching TRBD2. CDR3 length: 17 residues. Germline V CDR1 and CDR2: LGHDT, YNNKEL (reference sequence). The trim removed 4 bases at V and 7 bases at J, leaving 15 bases unmatched. This chain's CDR3 is CASSLGTTHLTGGELFF. DNA of the CDR3: TGTGCCAGCAGCCTTGGGACTACCCACTTAACGGGCGGGGAGCTGTTTTTT.

This sequence joins TRBV25-1 and TRBJ2-7; D unresolved. Trimming took 4 bases from V and 3 from J, leaving 16 bases between them. Germline V CDR1 and CDR2: MGHDK, SYGVNS. The length of the CDR3 is 15 residues. The CDR3 bases are TGTGCCAGCAGTGTCAGGAGAAGCGACCTCTACGAGCAGTACTTC. Translation: CASSVRRSDLYEQYF.

The table lists this clone with a count of one. The rearrangement joins TRBV7-9 to TRBJ1-1; TRBD1 aligns across 7 bases. The CDR3 is 16 residues long. Germline CDR1 and CDR2: SEHNR and FQNEAQ (reference sequence). The V segment lost 5 bases and the J segment 1 base; nucleotides outside the gene matches: 10. The CDR3 sequence is CASSPNQGGRNTEAFF. CDR3 nucleotides: TGTGCCAGCAGCCCTAATCAAGGGGGCAGGAACACTGAAGCTTTCTTT.

The chain recombines TRBV27 with TRBJ2-7; 12 bases match TRBD1. Per germline, CDR1 MNHEY and CDR2 SMNVEV (reference sequence). V was pared by 6 bases and J by 12 bases, with 12 bases of the junction left unmatched. The CDR3 contains 14 residues. The CDR3 is CASRVRDRGRLAYF. DNA of the CDR3: TGTGCCAGCAGAGTACGGGACAGGGGGCGCCTCGCGTACTTC.

This chain uses TRBV7-2 with TRBJ2-5; the D gene is possibly TRBD1 (6 bases). The CDR3 spans 15 residues. Germline V gene sequence: CDR1 SGHTA, CDR2 FQGNSA. Trimming removed 1 base at V and 1 base at J, with 10 bases between. The CDR3 coding sequence is TGTGCCAGCAGCTTAGTAGCAGGGGCCCAAGAGACCCAGTACTTC. Amino acid sequence: CASSLVAGAQETQYF. The variable domain in full, with the rest retrieved from reference TRBV7-2 and TRBJ2-5, is GAGVSQSPSNKVTEKGKDVELRCDPISGHTALYWYRQSLGQGLEFLIYFQGNSAPDKSGLPSDRFSAERTGGSVSTLTIQRTQQEDSAVYLCASSLVAGAQETQYFGPGTRLLVL.